The 23 T cell receptor beta chains reported below all come from one sample, sequenced in a study of CD8+CD57+ T cells in acquired aplastic anemia. Patients chosen for sequencing had shown CD8+CD57+ cell expansion by flow cytometry. Using genomic DNA as the template, TCR beta VDJ and CDR3 profiling was carried out. TCRdb called the reads again in MiXCR, with one record for every CDR3 protein. The profile covers around 290,000 distinct CDR3 sequences, with about 50% appearing a single time and 1% to 1.5% taken by the ten largest. The sequencing input was sorted CD4+, CD8+, or CD8+CD57+ T cells (not recorded which) from PBMCs. These TCRs come from a human donor with aplastic anemia.

This clonotype was seen only a few times. This chain joins TRBV18 and TRBJ2-3, with 7 bases identical to TRBD1. CDR1 and CDR2 from the germline V gene are KGHSH and LQKENI. The CDR3 contains 16 residues. The trim removed 0 bases at V and 6 bases at J, leaving 9 bases unmatched. CDR3 region: CASSPPYRGTPDTQYF. The CDR3 DNA sequence: TGTGCCAGCTCACCACCTTACAGGGGCACGCCGGATACGCAGTATTTT.

V usage is TRBV19 and J usage is TRBJ2-7; 14 nucleotides align to TRBD2. CDR3 size: 13 residues. Germline V gene lookup returns CDR1 LNHDA and CDR2 SQIVND (reference sequence). The CDR3 region has the DNA TGTGGGACTAGCGGGGGGCGGGCCGGCGAGCAGTACTTC. Encoded protein: CGTSGGRAGEQYF.

V is TRBV7-9 and J is TRBJ2-7; 12 bases line up with TRBD1. In germline, CDR1 is SEHNR, CDR2 FQNEAQ (reference sequence). V lost 3 bases, J lost 6 bases, and 3 bases stayed unmatched. This CDR3 has 14 amino acids. This chain's CDR3 is CASSFRDRGREQYF. CDR3 DNA: TGTGCCAGCAGCTTCCGGGACAGGGGGCGCGAGCAGTACTTC.

J is TRBJ2-7 and V is TRBV10-1; 7 positions agree with TRBD2. The CDR3 is 12 residues long. CDR1 and CDR2 from the germline V gene are WNHNN and SYGVQD (reference sequence). V gave up 6 bases and J gave up 6 bases; unmatched junction bases: 5. CDR3 amino acids: CASSGGTAEQYF. The CDR3 nucleotides are TGCGCCAGCAGCGGGGGGACTGCCGAGCAGTACTTC.

This clonotype turned up a few times. The chain uses TRBV7-2 and TRBJ2-7, with 7 nucleotides matching TRBD2. CDR3 size: 16 residues. V lost 1 base, J lost 4 bases, and 10 bases stayed unmatched. Germline V gene lookup returns CDR1 SGHTA and CDR2 FQGNSA. CDR3 nucleotide sequence: TGTGCCAGCAGCTTAGTTAGCGGGCGCTACGGATACGAGCAGTACTTC. Its protein product is CASSLVSGRYGYEQYF.

The chain uses TRBV4-1 and TRBJ2-7, with a weak D call TRBD1 (6 bases). V dropped 5 bases and J dropped 1 base, with 12 bases sitting between them. The CDR3 sequence is 14 residues long. CDR1 and CDR2 from the germline V gene are MGHRA and YSYEKL. CDR3 amino acids: CASSGTFGSYEQYF. The CDR3 DNA sequence: TGCGCCAGCAGCGGGACATTTGGATCCTACGAGCAGTACTTC.

This clonotype was picked up many times. The rearrangement uses TRBV3-1 and TRBJ2-5, with unresolved D. This CDR3 is built from 13 residues. Germline lookup yields CDR1 LGHDT and CDR2 YNNKEL (reference sequence). V was shortened by 4 bases and J by 4 bases, with 10 bases between the two germline ends. The CDR3 is CASSPTYAETQYF. The CDR3 DNA reads TGTGCCAGCAGCCCTACGTACGCAGAGACCCAGTACTTC.

This clonotype came up many times. The chain links TRBV12-3 or TRBV12-4 to TRBJ1-1, with no clear D. V dropped 5 bases and J dropped 3 bases, with 10 bases sitting between them. The CDR3 extends over 13 amino acids. CDR3 region: CASSGTVYTEAFF. The DNA of the CDR3 is TGTGCCAGCAGTGGAACAGTCTACACTGAAGCTTTCTTT.

There are many counts of this clonotype. V and J are TRBV10-2 and TRBJ2-3; no firm D call. The CDR3 has 15 residues. CDR1 and CDR2 (germline): WSHSY, SAAADI. V was shortened by 2 bases and J by 1 base, with 10 bases between the two germline ends. CDR3 sequence (DNA): TGCGCCAGCAGTGAGACCATGACGCGCACAGATACGCAGTATTTT. It encodes CASSETMTRTDTQYF.

V is TRBV25-1 and J is TRBJ2-7, with a possible D match to TRBD1 (6 bases). Between the trimmed V and J ends, which lost 6 bases and 2 bases, there was a span of 14 bases. Germline values: CDR1 MGHDK, CDR2 SYGVNS. The CDR3 has 14 residues. DNA for the CDR3: TGTGCCAGCAGCTTGGGGGACACGGCCTACGAGCAGTACTTC. Translating it yields CASSLGDTAYEQYF.

The chain is built from TRBV9 and TRBJ2-5; 9 nucleotides line up with TRBD1. The assigned J gene may be wrong: the sequence end matches TRBJ1-2 better. Per the germline V gene, CDR1 is SGDLS and CDR2 is YYNGEE. The length of the CDR3 is 17 residues. The chain's CDR3 is CASSVGQGVGGRYGYTF. The CDR3 nucleotides are TGTGCCAGCAGCGTAGGACAGGGGGTGGGTGGACGCTATGGCTACACCTTC.

The CDR3 DNA reads TGCAGCGTTGGAGCGCTAGCGGGAGATCAGGGTGCGCAGTATTTT. It codes for CSVGALAGDQGAQYF. This chain uses TRBV29-1 with TRBJ2-3, with TRBD2 identical over 10 bases. Germline V lookup: CDR1 SQVTM, CDR2 ANQGSEA. This CDR3 has 15 amino acids. V shed 4 bases and J 10 bases; nucleotides not matched to a gene: 14.

V usage is TRBV24-1 and J usage is TRBJ2-3; D is perhaps TRBD1 (6 bases). The CDR3 extends over 13 amino acids. CDR1 is KGHDR and CDR2 is SFDVKD in the germline V gene. V lost 5 bases to trimming and J lost 7 bases, with 12 bases between them. CDR3 residues: CATSGTGQHTQYF. CDR3 nucleotides: TGTGCCACCAGTGGGACGGGACAACATACGCAGTATTTT.

CDR3 sequence: CAISEGQGTEAFF. The CDR3 DNA sequence: TGTGCCATCAGTGAGGGACAGGGGACTGAAGCTTTCTTT. The chain employs TRBV10-3 and TRBJ1-1; 9 positions match TRBD1. The CDR3 runs 13 residues. Germline V gene lookup returns CDR1 ENHRY and CDR2 SYGVKD. J was trimmed by 5 bases and V by 2 bases; bases with no gene match: 0.

The count of this clonotype is one. The chain combines TRBV29-1 with TRBJ1-1, with 9 bases that match TRBD1. The CDR3 spans 14 residues. The ends lost 6 bases at V and 3 bases at J; junction bases unmatched: 8. CDR1 and CDR2 (germline): SQVTM, ANQGSEA. This chain's CDR3 is CSVRLQGAYTEAFF. CDR3 DNA sequence: TGCAGCGTACGTCTACAGGGGGCTTACACTGAAGCTTTCTTT.

The chain carries TRBV5-1 and TRBJ1-5; D not certain. V lost 5 bases and J 1 base, leaving 7 bases between the germline ends. CDR1 and CDR2 (germline): SGHRS, YFSETQ. The CDR3 is made up of 13 amino acids. The CDR3 reads CASRAGSNQPQHF. In DNA, the CDR3 is TGCGCCAGCAGGGCGGGAAGCAATCAGCCCCAGCATTTT.

This clonotype has just a few counts. This chain joins TRBV10-3 and TRBJ1-1; D is unclear. The germline CDR1 and CDR2 sequences are ENHRY and SYGVKD. The V gene lost 4 bases and the J gene lost 2 bases, with 8 bases spanning the gap. There are 13 residues in the CDR3. The DNA of the CDR3 is TGTGCCATCAGTGGCGCACGTAACACTGAAGCTTTCTTT. Amino acid sequence: CAISGARNTEAFF.

CDR3 loop: CASSLGQQSSYEQYF. CDR3 DNA: TGTGCCAGCAGCTTAGGACAGCAAAGCTCCTACGAGCAGTACTTC. This chain links TRBV7-8 with TRBJ2-7; possibly TRBD1 for D (5 bases). Trimming took 1 base from V and 0 from J, leaving 10 bases between them. This CDR3 region has 15 residues. Germline V gene data show CDR1 as SGHVS and CDR2 as FQNEAQ.

At least ten counts were recorded for this clonotype. The chain has TRBV7-8 and TRBJ2-7; D remains ambiguous. Germline CDR1 and CDR2: SGHVS and FQNEAQ. The CDR3 contains 13 residues. V was trimmed by 5 bases and J by 0 bases, leaving 8 bases between them. CDR3 bases: TGTGCCAGCAGCCGAGTTAACTCCTACGAGCAGTACTTC. Translated: CASSRVNSYEQYF.

J is TRBJ1-2 and V is TRBV7-9; 10 bases align to TRBD1. Looked up from germline, CDR1 is SEHNR and CDR2 is FQNEAQ (reference sequence). CDR3 length equals 14 residues. The J segment lost 6 bases and the V segment lost 7 bases, leaving 8 bases of the junction unmatched. The CDR3 sequence is CASTEVTGGNGYTF. In DNA form, the CDR3 reads TGTGCCAGCACCGAAGTGACAGGGGGCAATGGCTACACCTTC.

This clonotype was observed a single time. The chain uses TRBV7-9 and TRBJ1-4; D call uncertain. Germline loops: CDR1 SEHNR, CDR2 FQNEAQ (reference sequence). V gave up 5 bases and J gave up 12 bases, with 13 bases separating them. The CDR3 is made up of 12 amino acids. CDR3 bases: TGTGCCAGCAGCCCCACCCGGACGGAACTGTTTTTT. It is translated as CASSPTRTELFF. The whole variable domain, remainder taken from reference TRBV7-9 and TRBJ1-4, is DTGVSQNPRHKITKRGQNVTFRCDPISEHNRLYWYRQTLGQGPEFLTYFQNEAQLEKSRLLSDRFSAERPKGSFSTLEIQRTEQGDSAMYLCASSPTRTELFFGSGTQLSVL.

This rearrangement joins TRBV7-3 to TRBJ1-1; D ambiguous. Germline V CDR1 and CDR2: SGHTA, FQGTGA. The V gene lost 3 bases and the J gene lost 1 base, with 6 bases spanning the gap. The CDR3 is 13 residues long. CDR3 nucleotides: TGTGCCAGCAGCTTCGACCCGAACACTGAAGCTTTCTTT. Translation gives CASSFDPNTEAFF.

The CDR3 DNA reads as TGTGCCAGCAGTGAAATAGGGACACACATGAACACCGGGGAGCTGTTTTTT. Encoded protein: CASSEIGTHMNTGELFF. V is TRBV2 and J is TRBJ2-2; D possibly corresponds to TRBD1 (6 bases). This CDR3 is 17 amino acids long. V was clipped by 2 bases and J by 1 base, with 14 bases between them. Germline CDR1 is SNHLY and CDR2 is FYNNEI.